These 4 T cell receptor beta chains originate from one sample sequenced in a study of shared clonotypes between healthy human individuals. Some clones are missing from TCRdb's copy, which holds only in-frame ones; the method was immunoSEQ multiplex PCR. The table lists 740,000 or so clones, 73% of them singletons. The sequencing sample was made of memory CD4+ T cells sorted from blood. The subset denotes: CD45RA-negative fraction. These receptors came from a young woman in good health.

CDR3 nucleotides: TGTGCCAGCAGTTTATCTTGGGGCTTGGACACCGGGGAGCTGTTTTTT. Translated: CASSLSWGLDTGELFF. The chain is built from TRBV27 and TRBJ2-2, with D possibly TRBD1 on 5 matching bases. Germline assignment: CDR1 MNHEY and CDR2 SMNVEV (reference sequence). The CDR3 has 16 residues. Trimming cost V 0 bases and J 3 bases, with 11 bases left between them.

This clone was seen only a few times. The chain uses TRBV4-1 and TRBJ2-3; 8 bases align to TRBD2. The CDR3 length is 17 residues. Per the germline V gene, CDR1 is MGHRA and CDR2 is YSYEKL. V was pared by 2 bases and J by 3 bases, with 10 bases of the junction left unmatched. The CDR3 spells CASSQTTSGSWTDTQYF. The DNA for the CDR3 is TGCGCCAGCAGCCAAACTACCAGCGGGAGCTGGACAGATACGCAGTATTTT.

The V call is TRBV21-1, the J call TRBJ2-1. TRBV21-1 is tagged as a pseudogene. The CDR3 is made up of 17 amino acids. The CDR3 reads CASSKGGRTSSYNEQFF. The CDR3 nucleotides read TGTGCCAGCAGCAAAGGTGGGCGGACGAGCTCCTACAATGAGCAGTTCTTC.

In DNA form, the CDR3 reads TGTGCCAGCAGTGTCGACAGGGAATTAGACACTGAAGCTTTCTTT. Its protein is CASSVDRELDTEAFF. The V gene is TRBV28, the J gene TRBJ1-1; 7 bases are a match to TRBD1. This CDR3 spans 15 amino acids. J lost 3 bases, V lost 5 bases, and 9 bases had no gene match. Germline values: CDR1 MDHEN, CDR2 SYDVKM.